This is a list of T cell receptor beta chains from one sample in a study of identical twins. TCRdb reprocessed the 5' RACE reads with MiXCR, giving one entry per CDR3 protein. The data contain approximately 670,000 distinct CDR3 sequences, around 6.1% of them singletons. Sequencing input: naive T cells sorted from blood. These TCRs come from a man aged 18 to 29 in good health. The CDR3 runs from the conserved cysteine through the conserved F or W. The order of the fields is D gene, J gene, V gene, clone size, CDR3 DNA, CDR3 protein. The D gene is left open where the match is weak. Some rows mark clone size as missing; the rest say once, few, many or name a class of expanded clone.

TRBD2,TRBJ2-2,TRBV18,.,TGTGCCAGCTCACCCCCGGGAGGCCTTGTTGGTAACACCGGGGAGCTGTTTTTT,CASSPPGGLVGNTGELFF
.,TRBJ1-5,TRBV29-1,many,TGCAGCGCCCTCGATGACTTCTCTCAGCCCCAGCATTTT,CSALDDFSQPQHF
.,TRBJ2-6,TRBV4-2,few,TGTGCCAGCAGCCAAGCTAGCTCTGGGGCCAACGTCCTGACTTTC,CASSQASSGANVLTF
.,TRBJ2-2,TRBV29-1,many,TGCAGCGTTCTGAGACACGACACCGGGGAGCTGTTTTTT,CSVLRHDTGELFF
.,TRBJ2-4,TRBV6-1,many,TGTGCCAGCAGGACAGGGTCGGGAGGCGAAAACATTCAGTACTTC,CASRTGSGGENIQYF
.,TRBJ2-7,TRBV7-2,many,TGTGCCAGCAGCTTGGCCCCTTACGAGCAGTACTTC,CASSLAPYEQYF
.,TRBJ2-3,TRBV20-1,.,TGCAGTGCCCCGGGACCACTCACAGATACGCAGTATTTT,CSAPGPLTDTQYF
TRBD2,TRBJ2-7,TRBV12-3/TRBV12-4,.,TGTGCCAGCAGCCCGAGGCGGGTGGAGGGAGGGCTGTGCGAGCAGTACTTC,CASSPRRVEGGLCEQYF
TRBD1,TRBJ1-5,TRBV6-5,many,TGTGCCAGCAGTTCCAAACGGACAGGGGATCAGCCCCAGCATTTT,CASSSKRTGDQPQHF
.,TRBJ1-1,TRBV29-1,many,TGCAGCGTTGTTAGACGAACCGACCCTGAAGCTTTCTTT,CSVVRRTDPEAFF
TRBD2,TRBJ2-7,TRBV15,few,TGTGCCACCAGCCGGAGTAGCGGGCGGGAGCAGTACTTC,CATSRSSGREQYF
TRBD1,TRBJ2-7,TRBV5-1,.,TGCGCCAGCAGCTCCCCTGGGACAGGGGTGTACGAGCAGTACTTC,CASSSPGTGVYEQYF
.,TRBJ2-3,TRBV5-6,few,TGTGCCAGCAGCTTGGCCACTTTGGGGGATACGCAGTATTTT,CASSLATLGDTQYF
.,TRBJ2-2,TRBV24-1,many,TGTGCCACCAGTGAGACTCCAGGGGCCGGGGAGCTGTTTTTT,CATSETPGAGELFF
.,TRBJ2-5,TRBV7-9,many,TGTGCCAGCAGTCAAGACAGGGCTGCGGGGGAGACCCAGTACTTC,CASSQDRAAGETQYF
.,TRBJ2-2,TRBV24-1,few,TGTGCCACGGGATCGGGCGGGACGAACACCGGGGAGCTGTTTTTT,CATGSGGTNTGELFF
TRBD1,TRBJ1-3,TRBV6-1,many,TGTGCCAGTTCCGCAGGGGGCGCGTCTGGAAACACCATATATTTT,CASSAGGASGNTIYF
TRBD1,TRBJ1-1,TRBV10-3,many,TGTGCCATCAGTGTCCACGGACAGGGAAACACTGAAGCTTTCTTT,CAISVHGQGNTEAFF
.,TRBJ2-1,TRBV7-2,many,TGTGCCAGCAGCTTTGCGCGGGGAAACAATGAGCAGTTCTTC,CASSFARGNNEQFF
TRBD1,TRBJ1-2,TRBV9,.,TGTGCCAGCAGCGGTTTTCAGGGGGCAAGAGGCTACACCTTC,CASSGFQGARGYTF
.,TRBJ2-3,TRBV15,many,TGTGCCACCAGCAGAGATGGGCGCACAGATACGCAGTATTTT,CATSRDGRTDTQYF
TRBD2,TRBJ2-5,TRBV5-1,.,TGCGCCAGCAGCCCCGGGACTAGCGGGAGATACCAAGAGACCCAGTACTTC,CASSPGTSGRYQETQYF